This is a list of T cell receptor beta chains from one sample in a study of early T cells in non-severe SARS-CoV-2 infection. TCRdb independently ran MiXCR on the 5' RACE reads; one entry per CDR3 protein. The table has about 26,000 distinct CDR3 sequences, about 4.1% seen once. Specimen: whole blood. These receptors came from an adult who was a healthcare worker with PCR-confirmed SARS-CoV-2 infection or an uninfected control (not recorded which). The conserved cysteine and the conserved F or W are not part of the CDR3 here.

>TRBJ1-6|TRBV27
ASSEDRGNSPLH
>TRBJ2-1|TRBV20-1
SAPTGHPTYNEQF
>TRBJ1-1|TRBV7-9
ASSQGTLNTEAF
>TRBJ2-3|TRBV4-3
ASSQEGSIRDTDTQY
>TRBJ2-1|TRBV5-6
ASSLVRGDEQF
>TRBJ1-3|TRBV12-3/TRBV12-4
ASSLAGSGNTIY
>TRBJ2-1|TRBV6-6
ASSYSGTTTLNNEQF
>TRBJ2-1|TRBV20-1
SAIGTSGGVVNEQF
>TRBJ1-6|TRBV7-3
ASSSGQTDSPLH
>TRBJ2-3|TRBV7-9
ASSLGAGGADTQY
>TRBJ1-1|TRBV15
ATSRVESNTEAF
>TRBJ2-3|TRBV29-1
SVESVQGGTDTQY
>TRBJ1-4|TRBV4-3
ASSQWTTNEKLF
>TRBJ2-2|TRBV7-3
ASSLNSANTGELF
>TRBJ1-1|TRBV2
ASTRQGSDSAEAF
>TRBJ1-1|TRBV11-2
ASSLENVGTTEAF
>TRBJ1-2|TRBV12-3/TRBV12-4
ASSSRGSPAYGYT
>TRBJ2-5|TRBV7-2
ASSLASTSGAQETQY
>TRBJ1-5|TRBV28
ASRQGAQPQH
>TRBJ1-1|TRBV20-1
SARRTGSENTEAF
>TRBJ2-6|TRBV27
ASSLFGASGANVLT
>TRBJ1-6|TRBV27
ASRTGPNSPLH
>TRBJ2-7|TRBV20-1
SARVGGGAVHEQY
>TRBJ2-7|TRBV6-6
ASRAQEDSAYEQY
>TRBJ2-3|TRBV10-3
AIRGQGSTDTQY
>TRBJ2-5|TRBV20-1
SSGGIQETQY
>TRBJ1-5|TRBV12-3/TRBV12-4
ASSDGTASNQPQH
>TRBJ2-7|TRBV7-9
ASSLGSPYEQY
>TRBJ1-1|TRBV29-1
SVEPRWNTEAF